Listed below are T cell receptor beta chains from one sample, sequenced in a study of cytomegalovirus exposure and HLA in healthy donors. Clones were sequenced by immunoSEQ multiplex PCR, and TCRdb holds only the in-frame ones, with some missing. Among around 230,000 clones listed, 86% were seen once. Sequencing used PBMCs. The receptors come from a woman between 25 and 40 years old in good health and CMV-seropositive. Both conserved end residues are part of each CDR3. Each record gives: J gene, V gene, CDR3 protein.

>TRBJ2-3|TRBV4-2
CASSQEGRGGGGTDTQYF
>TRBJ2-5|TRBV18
CASSLNRGTAQETQYF
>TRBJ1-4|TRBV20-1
CSGGAGEKLFF
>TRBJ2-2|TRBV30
CAWEQGARGNTGELFF
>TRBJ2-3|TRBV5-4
CASRLGSSDTQYF
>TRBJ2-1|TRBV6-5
CASSQTSGEQFF
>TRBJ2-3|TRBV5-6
CASSLYRGYTQYF
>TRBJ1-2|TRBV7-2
CASSLGGGYGYTF
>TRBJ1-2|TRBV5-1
CASSPYRADGYTF
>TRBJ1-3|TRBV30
CAWSARTPPTIF
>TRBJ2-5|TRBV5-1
CASSKVTGSWETQYF
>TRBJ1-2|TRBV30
CAWQSGNDYGYTF
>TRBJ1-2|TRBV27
CASSIRTGGGYTF
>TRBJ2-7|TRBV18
CASSPGAGKTYEQYF
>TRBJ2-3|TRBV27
CASRRLAGDTQYF
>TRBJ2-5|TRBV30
CAWSDLRDRGQETQYF
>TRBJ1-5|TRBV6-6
CASSYSIGQGNQPQHF
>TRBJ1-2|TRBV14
CASSHLPPGRYGYTF
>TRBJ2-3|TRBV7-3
CASSPLGAGVTDTQYF
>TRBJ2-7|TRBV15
CATSRHSAKGMGSYEQYF
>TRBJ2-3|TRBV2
CASSVSPTLADTQYF
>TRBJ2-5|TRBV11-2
CASSPRRGGEETQYF
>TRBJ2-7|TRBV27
CASSFGTDYEQYF
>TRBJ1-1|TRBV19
CASSIAGTVNTEAFF
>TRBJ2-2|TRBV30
CAWSVRDSLNTGELFF
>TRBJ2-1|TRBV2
CASSEDPTSGIWNEQFF
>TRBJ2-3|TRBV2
CASSRLAGAAQYF
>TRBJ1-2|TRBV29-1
CSVEADRRGYTF
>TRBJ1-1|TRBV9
CASSAAGTGAFRTEAFF
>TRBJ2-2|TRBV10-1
CASSSSRSFPGELFF
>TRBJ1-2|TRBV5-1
CASSLDPGDYGYTF
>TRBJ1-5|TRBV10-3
CAISESQSNQPQHF
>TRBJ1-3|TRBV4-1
CASSQKSVSGNTIYF
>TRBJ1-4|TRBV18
CASSLDRDEKLFF
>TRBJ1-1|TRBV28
CASSQGRGFEAFF
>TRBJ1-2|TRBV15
CATSRELDFGGYTF
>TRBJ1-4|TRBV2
CAGSREANEKLFF
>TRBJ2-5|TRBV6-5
CASSYDWTHQETQYF
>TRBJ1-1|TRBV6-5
CASSGNGAEAFF
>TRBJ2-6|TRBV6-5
CASSYGFSGANVLTF
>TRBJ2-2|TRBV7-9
CASSLGFGTSGPGELFF
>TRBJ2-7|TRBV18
CASSPGTEVYEQYF
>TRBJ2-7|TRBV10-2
CASSRTSGSDQEQYF
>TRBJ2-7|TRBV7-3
CASSRTSGSSYEQYF
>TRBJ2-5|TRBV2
CASMDSSYQETQYF
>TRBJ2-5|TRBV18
CASSPRQGRGQETQYF
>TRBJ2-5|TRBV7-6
CASRQPNGIILAVYQETQYF
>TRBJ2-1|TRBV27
CASSLIGLAGGDEQFF
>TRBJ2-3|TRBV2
CASSVRPGTDTQYF
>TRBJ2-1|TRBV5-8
CASSAGTVQFF
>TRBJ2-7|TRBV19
CASSRRLEGYEQYF